This T cell receptor (beta chain) was obtained from a study of T cells in Graves' hyperthyroidism and ophthalmopathy. Study in general: Peripheral blood was taken when the disease was first diagnosed, before any treatment began.

The ends were cut back, 6 bases at V and 7 bases at J, with 13 bases in the middle. Germline V CDR1 and CDR2: SNHLY, FYNNEI. The length of the CDR3 is 13 residues. Researchers took RNA transcripts and amplified the TCR beta CDR3 regions from them. A set of HTBI primers served as the primers for a first-round RT-PCR of the TCR CDR3. TCRdb re-called the multiplex PCR reads through MiXCR, storing one row per CDR3 protein. The data contain some 600,000 distinct CDR3 sequences, more than 11% of them seen just once; the ten biggest clones take up roughly 5.7%. This clonotype was picked up many times. Sequenced sample: blood. The chain is built from TRBV2 and TRBJ1-5; the D is unclear. This TCR was recovered from a woman under 40 with Graves' hyperthyroidism that later progressed to Graves' ophthalmopathy. In DNA, the CDR3 is TGTGCCAGCAGGGCGGCGGAGGGACAGCCCCAGCATTTT. Amino acid sequence: CASRAAEGQPQHF.